What follows are 12 T cell receptor beta chains derived from one specimen sequenced in a study of cytomegalovirus exposure and HLA in healthy donors (dated by TCRdb to between 2016 and 2019). The method was the immunoSEQ multiplex PCR assay. Drawn from immuneACCESS, this table holds only the in-frame rearrangements with V and J called that TCRdb kept. Clones are partly lost; checked studies trace under half to an unresolved V gene and leave the rest unexplained. Across this sample there are tens of thousands of clones, with approximately 96% seen only once. The ten largest account for just over 0.9% of the sample. The sample consisted of PBMCs. These receptor sequences come from a young man in good health and CMV-seronegative.

The chain combines TRBV5-1 with TRBJ2-1; TRBD2 matches 10 bases. Germline V CDR1 and CDR2: SGHRS, YFSETQ. Unmatched junction bases numbered 6, after V lost 4 bases and J lost 2 bases. The CDR3 is 16 amino acids. CDR3 DNA: TGCGCCAGCAGCATAGGACTAGCGGTTACCTACAATGAGCAGTTCTTC. The encoded protein is CASSIGLAVTYNEQFF.

The chain recombines TRBV5-1 with TRBJ1-2; D may be TRBD1 (6 bases). Trimming shortened V by 2 bases and J by 6 bases, and 11 bases separated the two germline ends. This CDR3 spans 13 amino acids. Germline V gene sequence: CDR1 SGHRS, CDR2 YFSETQ. In nucleotides, the CDR3 is TGCGCCAGCAGCTTACAGGGTCGGGATGGCTACACCTTC. Protein: CASSLQGRDGYTF.

The V gene is TRBV7-8, the J gene TRBJ2-2; 8 bases fit TRBD1. Germline V CDR1 and CDR2: SGHVS, FQNEAQ. J was trimmed by 1 base and V by 5 bases; bases with no gene match: 3. The CDR3 is made up of 15 amino acids. The CDR3 region is CASSVGTGNTGELFF. CDR3 nucleotides: TGTGCCAGCAGCGTAGGGACAGGGAACACCGGGGAGCTGTTTTTT.

This clone was recorded a few times. V and J are TRBV2 and TRBJ2-7; D unresolved. The CDR3 totals 13 residues. Germline CDR1 is SNHLY and CDR2 is FYNNEI. V was clipped by 4 bases and J by 5 bases, with 12 bases between them. The DNA for the CDR3 is TGTGCCAGCAGTGGCAGGCCCTTGGACGAGCAGTACTTC. It specifies CASSGRPLDEQYF.

V gene TRBV2 combines with J gene TRBJ2-7; the match to TRBD2 covers 9 bases. CDR1 SNHLY and CDR2 FYNNEI come from the germline V gene. With V trimmed by 7 bases and J by 2 bases, 12 bases remained unmatched. The CDR3 totals 16 residues. The CDR3 nucleotides are TGTGCCAGCATCGCGCCCGGACTAGCGCTAGCCTACGAGCAGTACTTC. Protein product: CASIAPGLALAYEQYF.

This chain links TRBV7-9 with TRBJ2-5; D is perhaps TRBD1 (6 bases). Germline assignment: CDR1 SEHNR and CDR2 FQNEAQ (reference sequence). The V gene lost 5 bases and the J gene lost 0 bases, with 13 bases spanning the gap. This CDR3 contains 15 residues. CDR3 region: CASSAIQGYQETQYF. CDR3 coding DNA: TGTGCCAGCAGCGCGATCCAGGGGTACCAAGAGACCCAGTACTTC.

This rearrangement joins TRBV29-1 to TRBJ2-7, with a weak D call TRBD1 (6 bases). Trimming took off 4 bases at V and 6 bases at J, with 19 bases between the two ends. CDR3 length: 14 residues. Germline values: CDR1 SQVTM, CDR2 ANQGSEA. This CDR3 reads CSVGNRVVFSEQYF. The CDR3 bases are TGCAGCGTTGGGAACAGGGTCGTATTTAGCGAGCAGTACTTC.

The V and J genes are TRBV7-9 and TRBJ2-7; 13 nucleotides match TRBD2. CDR3 length: 15 amino acids. The germline CDR1 and CDR2 sequences are SEHNR and FQNEAQ (reference sequence). Germline trimming cut 10 bases from V and 1 base from J; bases unmatched to any gene: 7. DNA of the CDR3: TGTGCCACCGCTCCACTAGCGGGAGGGTCCTACGAGCAGTACTTC. Residues: CATAPLAGGSYEQYF. Full variable domain (outside the CDR3, taken from reference TRBV7-9 and TRBJ2-7): DTGVSQNPRHKITKRGQNVTFRCDPISEHNRLYWYRQTLGQGPEFLTYFQNEAQLEKSRLLSDRFSAERPKGSFSTLEIQRTEQGDSAMYLCATAPLAGGSYEQYFGPGTRLTVT.

The chain employs TRBV9 and TRBJ2-7, with D possibly being TRBD2 (6 bases). V shed 0 bases and J shed 0 bases, with 10 bases lying between them. This CDR3 comprises 15 residues. CDR1 SGDLS and CDR2 YYNGEE come from the germline V gene. This chain's CDR3 is CASSVGGEASYEQYF. CDR3 DNA sequence: TGTGCCAGCAGCGTAGGGGGGGAGGCCTCCTACGAGCAGTACTTC.

This chain uses TRBV6-5 with TRBJ2-1, with 9 bases matching TRBD2. With V trimmed by 2 bases and J by 6 bases, 5 bases remained unmatched. Germline lookup yields CDR1 MNHEY and CDR2 SVGAGI. This CDR3 has 15 residues. CDR3 amino acids: CASSYEASGANEQFF. Written as DNA, the CDR3 is TGTGCCAGCAGTTACGAGGCTAGCGGGGCCAATGAGCAGTTCTTC.

The V call is TRBV11-2, the J call TRBJ2-1; D remains ambiguous. The CDR3 runs to 13 residues. CDR1 is SGHAT and CDR2 is FQNNGV in the germline V gene. Between the trimmed V and J ends, which lost 4 bases and 0 bases, there was a span of 4 bases. For the CDR3, the DNA is TGTGCCAGCAGCTCCGTCTCCTACAATGAGCAGTTCTTC. The encoded protein is CASSSVSYNEQFF.

The DNA for the CDR3 is TGCGCCAGCAGCTTGGCCGGGGGGAGCTCCTACAATGAGCAGTTCTTC. As protein: CASSLAGGSSYNEQFF. This sequence joins TRBV5-1 and TRBJ2-1, with 7 bases aligning to TRBD2. Germline CDR1 is SGHRS and CDR2 is YFSETQ. The CDR3 consists of 16 residues. V gave up 0 bases and J gave up 0 bases; unmatched junction bases: 3.